The 21 T cell receptor beta chains given below trace back to one sample, sequenced in a study of identical twins. TCRdb itself ran the 5' RACE reads through MiXCR, one entry per CDR3 protein. The profile shows some 250,000 distinct CDR3 sequences, about 6.7% of them singletons. These data were also filed under a second study, of T cells expressing NK-cell markers.

The sequenced material came from CD8+ T cells sorted from blood. All receptors come from a woman between 18 and 30 years old in good health.

The chain joins TRBV7-9 to TRBJ1-2; D is undetermined. Germline CDR1 SEHNR, CDR2 FQNEAQ (reference sequence). CDR3 length: 12 amino acids. The V end was cut by 1 base, the J end by 7 bases, with 7 bases between. The CDR3 spells CASSLEGSGYTF. CDR3 nucleotides: TGTGCCAGCAGCTTAGAGGGTAGTGGCTACACCTTC.

This clonotype was detected many times. The V and J genes are TRBV11-2 and TRBJ2-3; D is unresolved. V lost 0 bases and J 0 bases, leaving 7 bases between the germline ends. The CDR3 is 15 residues long. Germline V gives CDR1 SGHAT, CDR2 FQNNGV. The CDR3, as DNA: TGTGCCAGCAGCTTAGATCGCAGTAGCACAGATACGCAGTATTTT. Amino acids: CASSLDRSSTDTQYF.

The chain is built from TRBV29-1 and TRBJ1-1, with TRBD1 identical over 8 bases. V was clipped by 4 bases and J by 9 bases; unmatched bases: 7. The CDR3 loop spans 12 amino acids. Germline V CDR1 and CDR2: SQVTM, ANQGSEA. The CDR3 coding sequence is TGCAGCGTTGTCGGGACAGGCGAGAAAGCTTTCTTT. Encoded protein: CSVVGTGEKAFF.

There are many counts of this clonotype. The chain recombines TRBV10-2 with TRBJ2-7; no clear D. V lost 7 bases and J lost 6, with 10 bases in between. CDR1 and CDR2 from the germline V gene are WSHSY and SAAADI. The CDR3 covers 11 residues. CDR3 nucleotide sequence: TGCGCCAGCAACGGTCTGGGCGAGCAGTACTTC. As protein: CASNGLGEQYF.

This clonotype has just a few counts. This sequence joins TRBV20-1 and TRBJ2-7, with 9 bases that match TRBD1. The CDR3 runs to 12 residues. The V gene's germline CDR1 is DFQATT and CDR2 SNEGSKA (reference sequence). J lost 5 bases, V lost 6 bases, and 5 bases had no gene match. Here the CDR3 reads CSAGTGSDEQYF. CDR3 bases: TGCAGTGCCGGGACAGGGTCGGACGAGCAGTACTTC.

This clonotype was seen many times. The chain uses TRBV12-3 or TRBV12-4 and TRBJ2-1; D is perhaps TRBD1 (6 bases). V lost 4 bases and J 0 bases, leaving 10 bases between the germline ends. CDR3 length: 15 amino acids. CDR3 in amino acids: CASSSGVSSYNEQFF. The CDR3 bases are TGTGCCAGCAGTTCAGGGGTCAGCTCCTACAATGAGCAGTTCTTC.

This clonotype was counted many times. V gene TRBV6-4 combines with J gene TRBJ2-2; 8 positions match TRBD1. CDR1 is MRHNA and CDR2 is SNTAGT in the germline V gene. Germline trimming cut 6 bases from V and 1 base from J; bases unmatched to any gene: 4. This CDR3 has 15 amino acids. CDR3 nucleotide sequence: TGTGCCAGCAGCCCCGGGACAGGGAACACCGGGGAGCTGTTTTTT. Its protein product is CASSPGTGNTGELFF.

For this clonotype: Its ends do not fully match the called genes, so a read error is possible. This chain joins TRBV5-5 and TRBJ2-7; D is undetermined. Germline assignment: CDR1 SGHKS and CDR2 YYEKEE (reference sequence). The CDR3 extends over 13 amino acids. This chain's CDR3 is CAISPGDSYEQYF. CDR3 nucleotide sequence: TGTGCCATCAGCCCTGGAGATTCCTACGAGCAGTACTTC.

This clonotype was observed at least ten times. The chain carries TRBV27 and TRBJ2-1; TRBD1 matches 10 bases. The CDR3 has 14 amino acids. Per the germline V gene, CDR1 is MNHEY and CDR2 is SMNVEV (reference sequence). V dropped 4 bases and J dropped 8; count of bases not matched to a gene: 5. CDR3 amino acids: CASSSRDRGYEQFF. CDR3 in DNA: TGTGCCAGCAGTTCCCGGGACAGGGGCTATGAGCAGTTCTTC.

V is TRBV6-5 and J is TRBJ2-1; D not certain. V dropped 0 bases and J dropped 3 bases, with 9 bases sitting between them. The CDR3 consists of 15 residues. Germline V gene sequence: CDR1 MNHEY, CDR2 SVGAGI. CDR3 amino acids: CASSYSRASYNEQFF. The CDR3, as DNA: TGTGCCAGCAGTTACTCTAGAGCTAGCTACAATGAGCAGTTCTTC.

CDR3 in amino acids: CASSPLGGPGEQYF. The DNA of the CDR3 is TGCGCCAGCAGCCCCCTCGGGGGGCCTGGGGAGCAGTACTTC. This chain joins TRBV4-1 and TRBJ2-7; D is possibly TRBD2 (7 bases). The CDR3 is 14 residues long. CDR1 and CDR2 (germline): MGHRA, YSYEKL. V lost 4 bases to trimming and J lost 7 bases, with 17 bases between them.

This clonotype appeared a few times. The chain recombines TRBV5-1 with TRBJ2-5, with D uncertain. This CDR3 region has 12 residues. Trimming took off 5 bases at V and 5 bases at J, with 10 bases between the two ends. Per the germline V gene, CDR1 is SGHRS and CDR2 is YFSETQ. The CDR3 DNA follows: TGCGCCAGCAGAACGGAAGGGGAGACCCAGTACTTC. Translation gives CASRTEGETQYF. Using reference TRBV5-1 and TRBJ2-5 for the parts outside the CDR3, the full variable domain is KAGVTQTPRYLIKTRGQQVTLSCSPISGHRSVSWYQQTPGQGLQFLFEYFSETQRNKGNFPGRFSGRQFSNSRSEMNVSTLELGDSALYLCASRTEGETQYFGPGTRLLVL.

The chain recombines TRBV27 with TRBJ2-6, with a weak D call TRBD2 (5 bases). Trimming took off 6 bases at V and 0 bases at J, with 12 bases between the two ends. The CDR3 loop spans 16 amino acids. From germline, CDR1 is MNHEY and CDR2 SMNVEV (reference sequence). The CDR3 region is CASSVRGSSGANVLTF. CDR3 nucleotides: TGTGCCAGCAGCGTGCGAGGGAGCTCTGGGGCCAACGTCCTGACTTTC.

This clonotype was recorded a few times. V and J are TRBV27 and TRBJ2-7; a possible D gene is TRBD1 (6 bases). The CDR3 contains 12 residues. V was shortened by 7 bases and J by 5 bases, with 12 bases between the two germline ends. Germline CDR1 and CDR2: MNHEY and SMNVEV (reference sequence). CDR3 nucleotides: TGTGCCAGCATGACAGGCCCCGACGAGCAGTACTTC. This gives the protein CASMTGPDEQYF.

The chain uses TRBV5-1 and TRBJ2-7, with D hard to call. V gave up 2 bases and J gave up 4 bases, with 10 bases separating them. The V gene's germline CDR1 is SGHRS and CDR2 YFSETQ. The CDR3 spans 13 residues. CDR3 sequence (DNA): TGCGCCAGCAGCTTAACGGACGGATACGAGCAGTACTTC. Translated: CASSLTDGYEQYF. The full variable domain, completed using reference TRBV5-1 and TRBJ2-7, is KAGVTQTPRYLIKTRGQQVTLSCSPISGHRSVSWYQQTPGQGLQFLFEYFSETQRNKGNFPGRFSGRQFSNSRSEMNVSTLELGDSALYLCASSLTDGYEQYFGPGTRLTVT.

The chain is built from TRBV9 and TRBJ1-2; D is ambiguous. Germline V gene lookup returns CDR1 SGDLS and CDR2 YYNGEE. The CDR3 consists of 15 residues. V lost 1 base and J 2 bases, leaving 12 bases between the germline ends. In nucleotides, the CDR3 is TGTGCCAGCAGCGTATCGCAAGGAACCAACTATGGCTACACCTTC. Amino acid sequence: CASSVSQGTNYGYTF. The variable domain in full, completed from reference TRBV9 and TRBJ1-2, reads DSGVTQTPKHLITATGQRVTLRCSPRSGDLSVYWYQQSLDQGLQFLIQYYNGEERAKGNILERFSAQQFPDLHSELNLSSLELGDSALYFCASSVSQGTNYGYTFGSGTRLTVV.

Here the CDR3 DNA reads TGTGCCATCAGTGGAGGGACTAGCGAGCAGTTCTTC. It yields the protein CAISGGTSEQFF. This chain joins TRBV10-3 and TRBJ2-1; 9 nucleotides line up with TRBD2. Germline V gene data show CDR1 as ENHRY and CDR2 as SYGVKD. CDR3 length equals 12 residues. J lost 10 bases, V lost 4 bases, and 2 bases had no gene match.

In its sample, this clonotype was seen a few times. V and J are TRBV4-3 and TRBJ2-2; 12 bases line up with TRBD2. The length of the CDR3 is 19 residues. V was pared by 1 base and J by 2 bases, with 8 bases of the junction left unmatched. CDR1 LGHNA and CDR2 YSLEER come from the germline V gene. DNA of the CDR3: TGCGCCAGCAGCCAAGTACTCCGACTAGCGGGAGCTAACACCGGGGAGCTGTTTTTT. Amino acids: CASSQVLRLAGANTGELFF.

This clonotype was observed a handful of times. The chain has TRBV20-1 and TRBJ1-2; no clear D gene. Germline values: CDR1 DFQATT, CDR2 SNEGSKA (reference sequence). Trimming shortened V by 6 bases and J by 5 bases, and 7 bases separated the two germline ends. There are 10 residues in the CDR3. The CDR3, as DNA: TGCAGTGCAGGAGAGTATGGCTACACCTTC. Translation: CSAGEYGYTF.

This clonotype has a count of ten or more. As DNA, the CDR3 is TGTGCCAGCAGCTCTACAGGGAGCGCTGAAGCTTTCTTT. Translation gives CASSSTGSAEAFF. This chain connects TRBV7-9 to TRBJ1-1, with D perhaps matching TRBD1 (6 bases). Germline V gene data show CDR1 as SEHNR and CDR2 as FQNEAQ (reference sequence). Trimming shortened V by 4 bases and J by 6 bases, and 12 bases separated the two germline ends. The CDR3 has 13 residues. The full variable domain, in which reference TRBV7-9 and TRBJ1-1 provide the parts outside the CDR3, is DTGVSQNPRHKITKRGQNVTFRCDPISEHNRLYWYRQTLGQGPEFLTYFQNEAQLEKSRLLSDRFSAERPKGSFSTLEIQRTEQGDSAMYLCASSSTGSAEAFFGQGTRLTVV.

This clonotype occurred many times. The chain couples TRBV7-9 to TRBJ2-7, with 7 bases lining up with TRBD2. Germline V gene data show CDR1 as SEHNR and CDR2 as FQNEAQ (reference sequence). CDR3 length: 16 amino acids. The V and J ends lost 1 base and 1 base, in that order; junction bases with no gene match: 7. CDR3 sequence: CASSLGEGLQSYEQYF. The CDR3 nucleotides are TGTGCCAGCAGCTTAGGGGAGGGACTCCAATCCTACGAGCAGTACTTC.